Sequencing of this T cell receptor (beta chain) was carried out in a study of OX40 agonist ivuxolimab in advanced cancers. Study in general: In this trial design, patients received ivuxolimab intravenously at 0.01 to 10 mg/kg every 2 weeks. Three patients got partial responses; one had hepatocellular carcinoma and two had cutaneous melanoma. The study's findings and limits: The study found that CD8+ T cells averaged more expanded clones than CD4+. Also present in some nonresponders was a low level of normalized T-cell clonal expansion.

This clone is a singleton in its sample. As yet, its antigen is unknown. J gave up 4 bases and V 2 bases, and 5 bases lay outside the gene matches. Germline V gene lookup returns CDR1 MNHEY and CDR2 SMNVEV (reference sequence). The CDR3 has 14 residues. Clones were sequenced by immunoSEQ multiplex PCR, and TCRdb holds only the in-frame ones, with some missing. The sample consists of some 18,000 clones, approximately 82% of them appearing once. The source of this sequence is an adult with an advanced solid tumor such as melanoma, head and neck, liver or kidney cancer. The V gene is TRBV27, the J gene TRBJ2-7; 7 positions match TRBD1. This specimen was CD4+ or CD8+ T cells sorted from blood, taken in a trial of the OX40 agonist ivuxolimab. The CDR3 nucleotides are TGTGCCAGCAGTTTACAGGGGGATAGGTACGAGCAGTACTTC. Amino acids: CASSLQGDRYEQYF.